The T cell receptor (beta chain) described here comes from a study of cytomegalovirus exposure and HLA in healthy donors. Broader study findings: The productive fraction for most TCR beta V segments was about 87% or about 30% in an earlier analysis.

Vbeta (60) and Jbeta (13) primers were used in the PCR. Assay: immunoSEQ multiplex PCR; the TCRdb copy retains only in-frame clones and omits some. The sample comprises around 160,000 clones, approximately 80% of which are singletons, and roughly 7.3% rests with the top ten. Concerning this clone: The antigen remains undetermined.

The specimen was PBMCs. This TCR was recovered from a male donor in good health and CMV-seropositive.

CDR3 DNA: TGTGCCAGCAGTTACGATTGGGGGGTTGCTGAAGCTTTCTTT. Translating gives CASSYDWGVAEAFF. The gene calls are TRBV6-5 and TRBJ1-1; D might be TRBD1 (5 bases). V was cut by 2 bases and J by 6 bases, with 13 bases left in between. CDR3 size: 14 residues. Germline V CDR1 and CDR2: MNHEY, SVGAGI.